The 17 T cell receptor beta chains presented below share a single source sample, sequenced in a study of T cell clonality in common variable immunodeficiency. Produced via immunoSEQ multiplex PCR; TCRdb's table is partial and in-frame only. The repertoire has about 43,000 clones, none seen only once; the ten largest take 2% to 2.5%. Material: peripheral blood mononuclear cells. Receptors were obtained from a person aged 18 to 69 in good health.

There are many counts of this clone. Read coverage stops 3 residues before the CDR3 terminus; the germline J gene supplies the remainder. The V and J genes are TRBV20-1 and TRBJ2-1; a weak D match, TRBD2 (5 bases). Per the germline V gene, CDR1 is DFQATT and CDR2 is SNEGSKA (reference sequence). The ends were cut back, 5 bases at V and 4 bases at J, with 15 bases in the middle. The length of the CDR3 is 14 residues. Partial CDR3 DNA: TGCAGTGCTCAACTAGGACCCAGGTACAATGAG. Residues: CSAQLGPRYNE. The whole CDR3 protein reads CSAQLGPRYNEQFF.

In its sample, this clone was seen many times. Read coverage stops 3 residues before the CDR3 terminus; the germline J gene supplies the remainder. V is TRBV4-2 and J is TRBJ2-3; 13 nucleotides agree with TRBD2. Germline trimming cut 0 bases from V and 4 bases from J; bases unmatched to any gene: 4. The CDR3 extends over 17 amino acids. The germline V gene encodes CDR1 LGHNA and CDR2 YNFKEQ. The part of the CDR3 DNA that was read is TGTGCCAGCAGCCAAGATGAAACTAGCGGGGGGGCAGATACG. Translated, it gives CASSQDETSGGADT. The whole CDR3 protein is CASSQDETSGGADTQYF.

This clone was observed at least ten times. The read terminates 3 residues ahead of where the CDR3 ends, so the germline J gene completes it. The rearrangement joins TRBV18 to TRBJ1-3; 9 bases align to TRBD1. The trim removed 5 bases at V and 0 bases at J, leaving 8 bases unmatched. Germline CDR1 reads KGHSH; CDR2 reads LQKENI. The CDR3 sequence is 17 residues long. The CDR3 loop reads CASSVVGTGSSGNTIYF. The sequenced CDR3 bases are TGTGCCAGCTCAGTCGTCGGGACAGGGAGCTCTGGAAACACC.

This clone was counted many times. CDR3 amino acids: CASSNLAGATGELFF. CDR3 DNA, as far as it was read: TGTGCCAGTAGTAACCTAGCGGGGGCGACCGGGGAG. The genes are TRBV19 and TRBJ2-2, with 10 bases fitting TRBD2. The read terminates 3 residues before the CDR3 end, so the remaining end is supplied by the germline J gene. V lost 4 bases to trimming and J lost 5 bases; unmatched junction nucleotides: 4. The CDR3 runs 15 residues. Germline CDR1 LNHDA, CDR2 SQIVND (reference sequence).

The table lists this clone with many counts. The read terminates 3 residues before the CDR3 end, so the remaining end is supplied by the germline J gene. The same CDR3 is also encoded by other DNA sequences in this sample. The genes are TRBV30 and TRBJ2-3; 7 bases fit TRBD2. V was clipped by 1 base and J by 1 base; unmatched bases: 5. This CDR3 has 15 amino acids. Germline V CDR1 and CDR2: GTSNPN, SVGIG (reference sequence). The DNA read from the CDR3 is TGTGCCTGGAGTGCGCGGGAGCCAGGCACAGATACG. Its protein is CAWSAREPGTDT. In full, the CDR3 reads CAWSAREPGTDTQYF.

This clone has ten or more counts. The read comes to an end 3 residues before the CDR3 does, leaving the germline J gene to fill in the end. The chain recombines TRBV23-1 with TRBJ1-5, with TRBD1 as a possible D gene (6 bases). TRBV23-1 is an ORF; its function is uncertain. V was trimmed by 2 bases and J by 1 base, leaving 21 bases between them. The CDR3 is made up of 19 amino acids. The covered CDR3 bases are TGCGCCAGCAGTCAACCGTCCCTTACAGGGCCGTGGAGCAATCAGCCC. Its translation is CASSQPSLTGPWSNQP. Given in full, the CDR3 is CASSQPSLTGPWSNQPQHF.

This clone was recorded at least ten times. From the germline J gene comes the end of the CDR3, since the read stops 3 residues before it. The identical CDR3 is also encoded by other nucleotide sequences in the sample. This chain joins TRBV29-1 and TRBJ1-2; no clear D. Looked up from germline, CDR1 is SQVTM and CDR2 is ANQGSEA. Trimming took off 4 bases at V and 6 bases at J, with 9 bases between the two ends. The CDR3 spans 11 residues. The CDR3 bases that were read are TGCAGCGTTGTATACTCGGATGGC. Encoded protein: CSVVYSDG. The CDR3 in its entirety is CSVVYSDGYTF.

In this sample, this clone turned up many times. The CDR3 is cut off 3 residues early in the read; its end comes from the germline J gene. The J gene is TRBJ2-1, the V gene TRBV12-3 or TRBV12-4, with 10 bases identical to TRBD2. V was pared by 5 bases and J by 3 bases, with 1 base of the junction left unmatched. The CDR3 sequence is 14 residues long. Partial CDR3 DNA: TGTGCCAGCAGTCCTAGCGGGGGCTACAATGAG. Protein: CASSPSGGYNE. The full CDR3 protein reads CASSPSGGYNEQFF.

This clone was observed a few times. Read sequence stops 3 residues before the CDR3 end, and the germline J gene provides the missing end. V gene TRBV19 combines with J gene TRBJ1-2; possibly TRBD1 for D (6 bases). Germline V gene data show CDR1 as LNHDA and CDR2 as SQIVND (reference sequence). The CDR3 is made up of 14 amino acids. The CDR3 bases that were read are TGTGCCAGTAGTATCCTTGGGGGGGCAGGCGAC. This gives the protein CASSILGGAGD. The whole CDR3 region reads CASSILGGAGDYTF.

This clone has a count of ten or more. With the read ending 3 residues before the CDR3 end, the germline J gene is used to fill in that end. The chain links TRBV6-2 or TRBV6-3 to TRBJ1-6; D is perhaps TRBD1 (5 bases). V lost 2 bases, J lost 7 bases, and 18 bases lay in between. Germline assignment: CDR1 MNHEY and CDR2 SVGEGT. The CDR3 is made up of 17 amino acids. The CDR3 sequence is CASSYAGKGRENSPLHF. The DNA read from the CDR3 is TGTGCCAGCAGTTACGCAGGGAAAGGTCGGGAGAATTCACCC.

This clone was counted ten times or more. The read terminates 3 residues ahead of where the CDR3 ends, so the germline J gene completes it. The chain employs TRBV19 and TRBJ1-5; D is ambiguous. The CDR3 runs to 13 residues. With 0 bases removed from V and 6 bases from J, the gap between germline ends came to 6 bases. The V gene's germline CDR1 is LNHDA and CDR2 SQIVND (reference sequence). CDR3 bases read: TGTGCCAGTAGTATAGAACACGCTCAGCCC. Translation: CASSIEHAQP. From start to end, the CDR3 is CASSIEHAQPQHF.

There are many counts of this clone. The read halts 3 residues ahead of the CDR3 end, with the missing end drawn from the germline J gene. The chain combines TRBV18 with TRBJ1-1; TRBD1 agrees at 9 bases. V was pared by 5 bases and J by 4 bases, with 5 bases of the junction left unmatched. CDR3 length: 14 amino acids. Per germline, CDR1 KGHSH and CDR2 LQKENI. The covered CDR3 bases are TGTGCCAGCTCAGTGCCGGGACAGGGCACTGAA. It is translated as CASSVPGQGTE. The entire CDR3 reads CASSVPGQGTEAFF.

In its sample, this clone was seen many times. The sequenced CDR3 bases are TGCGCCAGCATTGAAACAGGGACAACCACAGATACG. Translation: CASIETGTTTDT. The whole CDR3 sequence is CASIETGTTTDTQYF. The genes are TRBV5-1 and TRBJ2-3; tentatively, D is TRBD1 (6 bases). The CDR3 extends 3 residues past the end of the read, so its final part is completed from the germline J gene. The CDR3 contains 15 residues. Per the germline V gene, CDR1 is SGHRS and CDR2 is YFSETQ. The V gene lost 6 bases and the J gene lost 2 bases, with 16 bases spanning the gap.

This clone was detected many times. Sequencing ends 3 residues short of the CDR3 end; the germline J gene provides the rest. V usage is TRBV7-3 and J usage is TRBJ2-3; D ambiguous. The CDR3 consists of 12 residues. V was pared by 5 bases and J by 0 bases, with 3 bases between. Germline V gene lookup returns CDR1 SGHTA and CDR2 FQGTGA. The CDR3: CASSTSTDTQYF. The sequenced part of the CDR3 DNA is TGTGCCAGCAGCACTAGCACAGATACG.

This clone was seen ten or more times. The read ends 3 residues early relative to the CDR3; the germline J gene fills the gap. The chain uses TRBV12-3 or TRBV12-4 and TRBJ1-1; D possibly corresponds to TRBD1 (5 bases). The V gene lost 7 bases and the J gene lost 2 bases, with 17 bases spanning the gap. The CDR3 is 15 residues long. This CDR3 reads CASTLGGRANTEAFF. The sequenced CDR3 bases are TGTGCCAGCACCCTGGGGGGGAGAGCCAACACTGAA.

Ten or more counts support this clone. The DNA ends 3 residues before the CDR3 does, and the rest of the CDR3 is filled in from the germline J gene. The chain links TRBV14 to TRBJ2-7; no reliable D call. The CDR3 has 13 residues. V gave up 3 bases and J gave up 2 bases, with 8 bases separating them. Per germline, CDR1 SGHDN and CDR2 FVKESK. This CDR3 is CASSHPETYEQYF. CDR3 DNA, as far as it was read: TGTGCCAGCAGCCACCCAGAAACCTACGAG. Together with reference TRBV14 and TRBJ2-7, the CDR3 gives the full variable domain: EAGVTQFPSHSVIEKGQTVTLRCDPISGHDNLYWYRRVMGKEIKFLLHFVKESKQDESGMPNNRFLAERTGGTYSTLKVQPAELEDSGVYFCASSHPETYEQYFGPGTRLTVT.

At least ten counts were recorded for this clone. The CDR3 end lies 3 residues beyond the end of the read and is filled in from the germline J gene. The rearrangement links TRBV30 to TRBJ1-2; 7 nucleotides agree with TRBD1. The CDR3 runs 12 residues. The germline CDR1 and CDR2 sequences are GTSNPN and SVGIG (reference sequence). The CDR3 loop reads CAWRDRVGGYTF. The sequenced part of the CDR3 DNA is TGTGCCTGGAGAGACAGGGTAGGCGGC.